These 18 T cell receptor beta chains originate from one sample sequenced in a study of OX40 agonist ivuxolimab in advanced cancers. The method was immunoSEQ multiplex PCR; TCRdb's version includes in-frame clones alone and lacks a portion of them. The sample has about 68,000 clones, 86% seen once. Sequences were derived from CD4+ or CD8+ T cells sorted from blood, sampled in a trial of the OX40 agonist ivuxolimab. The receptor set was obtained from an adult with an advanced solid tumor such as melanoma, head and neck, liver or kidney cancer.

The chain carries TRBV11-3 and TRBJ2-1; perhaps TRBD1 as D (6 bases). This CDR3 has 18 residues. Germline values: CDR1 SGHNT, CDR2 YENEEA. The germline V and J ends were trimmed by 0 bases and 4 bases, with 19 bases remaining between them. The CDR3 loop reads CASSLDQGGSASYNEQFF. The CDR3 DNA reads TGTGCCAGCAGCTTAGATCAAGGGGGATCAGCTTCTTACAATGAGCAGTTCTTC.

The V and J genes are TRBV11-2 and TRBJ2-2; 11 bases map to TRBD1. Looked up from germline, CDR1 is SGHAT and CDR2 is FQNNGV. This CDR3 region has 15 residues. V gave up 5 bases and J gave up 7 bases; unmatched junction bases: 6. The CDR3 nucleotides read TGTGCCAGCAGCCTCGGACAGGGGGCGAACGGGGAGCTGTTTTTT. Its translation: CASSLGQGANGELFF.

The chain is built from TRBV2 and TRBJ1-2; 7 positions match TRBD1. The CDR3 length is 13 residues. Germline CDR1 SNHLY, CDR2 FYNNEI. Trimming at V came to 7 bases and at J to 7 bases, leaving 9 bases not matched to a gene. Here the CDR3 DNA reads TGTGCCAGCAACGTACAGGGGCTTGGTGGCTACACCTTC. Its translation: CASNVQGLGGYTF.

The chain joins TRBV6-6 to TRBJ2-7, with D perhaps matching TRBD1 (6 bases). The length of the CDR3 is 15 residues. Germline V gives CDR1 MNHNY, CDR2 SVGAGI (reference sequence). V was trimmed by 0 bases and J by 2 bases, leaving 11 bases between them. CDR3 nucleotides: TGTGCCAGCAGTTACTCGTCAGGGGCTACCTACGAGCAGTACTTC. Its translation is CASSYSSGATYEQYF.

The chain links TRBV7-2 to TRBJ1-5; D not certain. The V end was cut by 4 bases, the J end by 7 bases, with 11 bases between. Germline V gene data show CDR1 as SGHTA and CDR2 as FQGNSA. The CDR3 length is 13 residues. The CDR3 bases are TGTGCCAGCAGCTCATATGATGGGCAGCCCCAGCATTTT. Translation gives CASSSYDGQPQHF. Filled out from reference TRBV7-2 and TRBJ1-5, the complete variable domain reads GAGVSQSPSNKVTEKGKDVELRCDPISGHTALYWYRQSLGQGLEFLIYFQGNSAPDKSGLPSDRFSAERTGGSVSTLTIQRTQQEDSAVYLCASSSYDGQPQHFGDGTRLSIL.

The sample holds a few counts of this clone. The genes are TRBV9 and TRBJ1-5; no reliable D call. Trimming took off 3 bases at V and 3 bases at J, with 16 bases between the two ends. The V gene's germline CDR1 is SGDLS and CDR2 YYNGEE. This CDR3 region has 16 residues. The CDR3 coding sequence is TGTGCCAGCAGCGGACCACCGGGTTTCGACAATCAGCCCCAGCATTTT. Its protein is CASSGPPGFDNQPQHF.

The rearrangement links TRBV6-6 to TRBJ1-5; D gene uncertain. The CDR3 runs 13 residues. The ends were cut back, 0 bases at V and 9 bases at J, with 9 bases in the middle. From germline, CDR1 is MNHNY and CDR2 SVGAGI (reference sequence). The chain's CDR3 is CASSYSTRWPQHF. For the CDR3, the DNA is TGTGCCAGCAGTTACTCGACGCGCTGGCCCCAGCATTTT.

CDR3 DNA: TGTGCCAGCAGCGTATCCCCGGGGGCGGTCCCAGAGGAGACCCAGTACTTC. It yields the protein CASSVSPGAVPEETQYF. The rearrangement uses TRBV9 and TRBJ2-5; D is perhaps TRBD1 or TRBD2 (6 bases each). The CDR3 contains 17 residues. Germline lookup yields CDR1 SGDLS and CDR2 YYNGEE. The V end lost 1 base, the J end lost 5 bases, and 21 bases lay between the germline ends.

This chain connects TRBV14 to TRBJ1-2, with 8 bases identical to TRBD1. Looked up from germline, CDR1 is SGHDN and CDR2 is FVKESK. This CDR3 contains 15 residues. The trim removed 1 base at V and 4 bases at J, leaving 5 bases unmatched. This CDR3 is CASSQVRDRIYGYTF. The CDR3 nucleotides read TGTGCCAGCAGCCAAGTACGGGACAGGATCTATGGCTACACCTTC. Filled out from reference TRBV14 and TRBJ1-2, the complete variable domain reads EAGVTQFPSHSVIEKGQTVTLRCDPISGHDNLYWYRRVMGKEIKFLLHFVKESKQDESGMPNNRFLAERTGGTYSTLKVQPAELEDSGVYFCASSQVRDRIYGYTFGSGTRLTVV.

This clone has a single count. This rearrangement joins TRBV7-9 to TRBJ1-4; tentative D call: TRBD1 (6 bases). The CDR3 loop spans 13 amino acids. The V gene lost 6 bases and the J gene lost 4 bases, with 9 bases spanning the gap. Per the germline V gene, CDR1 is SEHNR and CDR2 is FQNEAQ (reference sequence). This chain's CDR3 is CASSSQGNEKLFF. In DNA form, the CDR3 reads TGTGCCAGCAGTTCACAGGGTAATGAAAAACTGTTTTTT.

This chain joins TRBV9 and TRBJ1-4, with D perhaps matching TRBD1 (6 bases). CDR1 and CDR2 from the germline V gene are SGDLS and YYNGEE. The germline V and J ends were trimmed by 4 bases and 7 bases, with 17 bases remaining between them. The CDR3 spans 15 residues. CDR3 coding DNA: TGTGCCAGCAGCCCAATCACAGGGTCTGGTGAAAAACTGTTTTTT. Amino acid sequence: CASSPITGSGEKLFF.

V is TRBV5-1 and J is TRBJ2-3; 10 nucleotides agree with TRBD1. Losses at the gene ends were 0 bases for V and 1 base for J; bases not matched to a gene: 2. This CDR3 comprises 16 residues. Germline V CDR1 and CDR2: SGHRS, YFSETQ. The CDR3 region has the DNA TGCGCCAGCAGCTTGGGGGACAGGGGAGGCACAGATACGCAGTATTTT. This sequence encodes CASSLGDRGGTDTQYF.

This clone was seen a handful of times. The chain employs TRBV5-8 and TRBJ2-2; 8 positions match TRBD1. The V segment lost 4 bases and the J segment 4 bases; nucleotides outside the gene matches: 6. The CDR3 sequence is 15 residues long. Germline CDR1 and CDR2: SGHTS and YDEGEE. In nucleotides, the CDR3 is TGTGCCAGCAGCCCCAGGGGGCTAGTCACCGGGGAGCTGTTTTTT. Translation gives CASSPRGLVTGELFF.

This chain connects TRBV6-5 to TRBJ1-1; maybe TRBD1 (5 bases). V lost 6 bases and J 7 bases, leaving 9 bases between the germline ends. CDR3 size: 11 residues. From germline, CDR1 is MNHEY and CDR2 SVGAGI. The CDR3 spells CASRQGIEAFF. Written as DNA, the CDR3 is TGTGCCAGCAGGCAGGGTATTGAAGCTTTCTTT.

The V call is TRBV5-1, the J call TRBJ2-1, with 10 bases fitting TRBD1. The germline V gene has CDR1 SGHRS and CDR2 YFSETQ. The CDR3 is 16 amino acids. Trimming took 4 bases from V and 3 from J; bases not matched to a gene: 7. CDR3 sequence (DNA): TGCGCCAGCAGCCGCGGGACAGGGGCACTCTACAATGAGCAGTTCTTC. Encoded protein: CASSRGTGALYNEQFF. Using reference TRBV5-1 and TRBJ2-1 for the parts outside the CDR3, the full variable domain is KAGVTQTPRYLIKTRGQQVTLSCSPISGHRSVSWYQQTPGQGLQFLFEYFSETQRNKGNFPGRFSGRQFSNSRSEMNVSTLELGDSALYLCASSRGTGALYNEQFFGPGTRLTVL.

This CDR3 is CASSLDRGTYEQYF. CDR3 coding DNA: TGTGCCAGCAGCTTGGACAGGGGAACCTACGAGCAGTACTTC. The rearrangement uses TRBV5-5 and TRBJ2-7; 7 nucleotides agree with TRBD1. Looked up from germline, CDR1 is SGHKS and CDR2 is YYEKEE (reference sequence). This CDR3 comprises 14 residues. The V segment lost 0 bases and the J segment 2 bases; nucleotides outside the gene matches: 2.

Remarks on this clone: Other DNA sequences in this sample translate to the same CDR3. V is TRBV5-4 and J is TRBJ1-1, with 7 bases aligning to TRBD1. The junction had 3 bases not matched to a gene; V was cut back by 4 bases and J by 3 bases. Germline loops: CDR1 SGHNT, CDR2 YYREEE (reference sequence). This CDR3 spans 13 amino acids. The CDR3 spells CASSMGQHTEAFF. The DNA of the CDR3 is TGTGCCAGCAGCATGGGACAGCACACTGAAGCTTTCTTT.

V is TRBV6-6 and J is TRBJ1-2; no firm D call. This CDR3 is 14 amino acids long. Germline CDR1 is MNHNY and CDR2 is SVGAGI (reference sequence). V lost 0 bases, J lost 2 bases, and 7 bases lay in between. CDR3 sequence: CASSYSSANYGYTF. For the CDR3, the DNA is TGTGCCAGCAGTTACTCCTCAGCAAACTATGGCTACACCTTC.